Given below is one T cell receptor beta chain in context. No antigen is known for it. Per-nucleotide qualities are absent, and no much larger clonotype sits a single base away. Read against the paper, the sample's time point label means: baseline before first vaccination. Samples from vaccinated people were obtained from the UK trials COV001 and COV002, which included a single-blind randomized controlled phase 2/3 trial of AZD1222 (ChAdOx1 nCoV-19) in healthy adults. For TCRbeta chain sequencing, PBMC samples were collected from trial participants at day 0 and at day 28 after the second dose. This entry belongs to a study of T cell responses to AZD1222 COVID-19 vaccine (dated by TCRdb to 2020 to 2023). Broadly, across the study: AZD1222 recipients with second doses at about 4 weeks or about 12 weeks were pooled, because spike-specific TCR depth and breadth did not differ between schedules. Trial participants were enrolled into age subgroups of 18-55, 56-69 and 70-plus years, which contained approximately 150, 28 and 58 TCR-sequenced participants, respectively. TCR sequencing covered some 240 trial participants: roughly 200 given two doses of AZD1222 and approximately 25 given two doses of MenACWY control vaccine. Overall study outcomes, separate from this receptor: Most participants were white British and females outnumbered males, and the authors suggested that clonal diversity may have been underestimated. After two AZD1222 doses, both the breadth and the depth of spike-specific TCRs were significantly higher than at day 0 and than in MenACWY recipients. Because no day 14 peak-response samples were available, repertoires were characterized only after the peak T cell response. Epitopes outside the regions mutated in the B.1.351 and B.1.1.7 variants were reportedly recognized by nearly half of the unique spike-specific TCRs. Conclusions about previously exposed vaccinees were limited because only five to seven AZD1222 recipients were SARS-CoV-2 seropositive at baseline. The whole spike protein was spanned by vaccine-associated CD4 TCRs, and dominant responses were seen in regions 160-218 and 743-854. The 56-69-year group was small, and its depth increase did not reach significance, likely because of low power.

Trimming costs V 5 bases and J 3 bases, and their ends lie 10 bases apart. The germline V gene (reference sequence) specifies MNHEY as CDR1 and SMNVEV as CDR2. Taken from cysteine to phenylalanine, the CDR3 has 13 residues. Of all the DNA, just the CDR3 is kept, 39 bases in frame from base 1. The CDR3 regions of human TCRbeta chains were subjected to immunosequencing. The published analysis was carried out like this. Repertoire TCRs were checked for matches against a reference library of SARS-CoV-2-specific TCRs that had been generated using the MIRA antigen-specificity platform. Breadth was defined as the fraction of unique TCRs that were SARS-CoV-2-associated. Depth was defined as the fraction of total T cells that were SARS-CoV-2-associated. Using the MIRA data, each spike-specific TCR was assigned both to the spike region to which the TCR was reactive and to a CD4 or CD8 class. Log10-transformed breadth and depth values were compared by one-way ANOVA with Sidak's multiple comparisons tests. This is the immuneACCESS table as TCRdb keeps it, with only in-frame sequences that have V and J called. A part of the clones is gone; compared with another copy, unresolved V genes explain less than half, and the rest is unexplained. V and J calls and clone size are those listed in that table; D and trimming were worked out from the DNA. The sample table records some 130,000 clones; approximately 88% of these occur just once. The ten largest clones add up to 5% to 6.5% of the sample.

Sample: peripheral blood, taken on day 0 of AZD1222 vaccination. The rearrangement joined TRBV27 to TRBJ1-2, and perhaps TRBD1 as D gene, on 5 matching bases. This clonotype was obtained from an adult in good health. The sequence in DNA is TGTGCCAGCAGTCCAGGGAATGACTATGGCTACACCTTC. Its translation is CASSPGNDYGYTF.